These 7 T cell receptor beta chains were all obtained from the same sample, sequenced in a study of blood T cell repertoires in COVID-19. The assay was immunoSEQ multiplex PCR, and TCRdb's table has in-frame clones only and misses some. The data show roughly 84,000 clones, about 82% seen once. Material for sequencing was peripheral blood. The receptors here all came from a woman at least 80 years old with acute or convalescent COVID-19.

The chain employs TRBV12-2 and TRBJ1-2. TRBV12-2 is a listed pseudogene. The CDR3 is 10 residues long. CDR3 coding DNA: TGTGCAAGTTCGCGGGGTGGCTACACCTTC. Residues: CASSRGGYTF.

The J gene is TRBJ1-5, the V gene TRBV19; TRBD1 matches 9 bases. This CDR3 has 18 residues. Germline V gene data show CDR1 as LNHDA and CDR2 as SQIVND (reference sequence). The V segment lost 4 bases and the J segment 6 bases; nucleotides outside the gene matches: 16. The CDR3 DNA sequence: TGTGCCAGTAGTAACCCGCCTGCAAACAGGGGGCGCGGTCAGCCCCAGCATTTT. It is translated as CASSNPPANRGRGQPQHF.

The chain uses TRBV9 and TRBJ1-4, with D possibly being TRBD1 (5 bases). Trimming pared 3 bases from V and 0 bases from J, leaving 9 bases between. The V gene's germline CDR1 is SGDLS and CDR2 YYNGEE. The CDR3 is made up of 15 amino acids. The CDR3 is CASSAGSATNEKLFF. The DNA for the CDR3 is TGTGCCAGCAGCGCAGGGTCAGCAACTAATGAAAAACTGTTTTTT.

The rearrangement links TRBV11-3 to TRBJ2-3; 10 bases fit TRBD2. V trimming: 5 bases; J trimming: 0 bases; junction bases outside the gene matches: 5. The CDR3 spans 16 residues. Germline V CDR1 and CDR2: SGHNT, YENEEA. DNA of the CDR3: TGTGCCAGCAGCATAGGACTAGCGGTTAGCACAGATACGCAGTATTTT. The encoded protein is CASSIGLAVSTDTQYF.

V gene TRBV18 combines with J gene TRBJ1-2; 9 nucleotides match TRBD1. Germline CDR1 reads KGHSH; CDR2 reads LQKENI. The trim removed 4 bases at V and 2 bases at J, leaving 11 bases unmatched. CDR3 length equals 17 residues. DNA of the CDR3: TGTGCCAGCTCACGGGGACAGGGAATTCAGATGAACTATGGCTACACCTTC. It encodes CASSRGQGIQMNYGYTF.

The chain joins TRBV27 to TRBJ2-2; D not certain. V gave up 6 bases and J gave up 0 bases, with 14 bases separating them. The CDR3 extends over 16 amino acids. Germline V gene data show CDR1 as MNHEY and CDR2 as SMNVEV (reference sequence). This CDR3 reads CASRRTETANTGELFF. The CDR3 nucleotides read TGTGCCAGCAGAAGAACAGAGACCGCGAACACCGGGGAGCTGTTTTTT.

This clone was observed a single time. The chain is built from TRBV5-8 and TRBJ2-3, with TRBD1 matching 9 bases. V trimming: 5 bases; J trimming: 0 bases; junction bases outside the gene matches: 4. CDR1 is SGHTS, CDR2 YDEGEE, per germline. The CDR3 contains 15 residues. In DNA, the CDR3 is TGTGCCAGCAGAACAACAGGGGGCAGCACAGATACGCAGTATTTT. This gives the protein CASRTTGGSTDTQYF.